The sequence of this T cell receptor beta chain was determined in a study of identical twins. Whole-study results and caveats: High-abundance cord blood beta clonotypes had fewer insertions; memory repertoires showed none. Twins shared beta out-of-frame sequences in excess, but this excess was weaker.

As to this clonotype: Its antigen is unidentified.

TCRdb called the 5' RACE reads again in MiXCR, with one record for every CDR3 protein. Here the sample spans roughly 470,000 distinct CDR3 sequences, roughly an eighth being singletons. This sample also appeared in a second study, on yellow fever vaccine responses in identical twins.

The TCR comes from a woman younger than 30 in good health. Sequencing input: CD4+ T cells sorted from blood.

The CDR3 loop reads CASSLVTGNEQYF. As DNA, the CDR3 is TGTGCCAGCAGCTTAGTGACAGGGAACGAGCAGTACTTC. V is TRBV7-2 and J is TRBJ2-7, with 7 bases aligning to TRBD1. CDR3 length equals 13 residues. In germline, CDR1 is SGHTA, CDR2 FQGNSA. Trimming took 1 base from V and 5 from J; bases not matched to a gene: 2.